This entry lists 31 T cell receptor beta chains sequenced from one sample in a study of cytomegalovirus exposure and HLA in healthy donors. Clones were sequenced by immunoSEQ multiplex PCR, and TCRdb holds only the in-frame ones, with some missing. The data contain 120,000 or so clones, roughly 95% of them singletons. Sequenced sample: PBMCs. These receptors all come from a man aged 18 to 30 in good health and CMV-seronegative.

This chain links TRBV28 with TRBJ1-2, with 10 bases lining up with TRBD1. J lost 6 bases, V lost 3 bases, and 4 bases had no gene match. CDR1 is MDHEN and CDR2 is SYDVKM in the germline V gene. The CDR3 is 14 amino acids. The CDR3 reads CASSFPGQGNGYTF. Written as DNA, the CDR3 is TGTGCCAGCAGTTTCCCGGGACAGGGGAATGGCTACACCTTC.

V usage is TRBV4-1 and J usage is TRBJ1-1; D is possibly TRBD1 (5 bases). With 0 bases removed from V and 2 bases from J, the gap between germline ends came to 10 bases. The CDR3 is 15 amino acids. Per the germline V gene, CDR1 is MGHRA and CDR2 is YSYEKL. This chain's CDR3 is CASSQEPGSNTEAFF. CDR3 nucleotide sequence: TGCGCCAGCAGCCAAGAACCAGGGTCTAACACTGAAGCTTTCTTT.

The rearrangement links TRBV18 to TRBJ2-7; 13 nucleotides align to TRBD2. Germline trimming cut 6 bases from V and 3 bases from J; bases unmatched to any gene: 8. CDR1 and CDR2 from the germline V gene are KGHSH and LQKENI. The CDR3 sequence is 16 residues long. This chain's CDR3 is CASSTGLAGVFYEQYF. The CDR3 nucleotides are TGTGCCAGCTCCACCGGACTAGCGGGAGTCTTCTACGAGCAGTACTTC.

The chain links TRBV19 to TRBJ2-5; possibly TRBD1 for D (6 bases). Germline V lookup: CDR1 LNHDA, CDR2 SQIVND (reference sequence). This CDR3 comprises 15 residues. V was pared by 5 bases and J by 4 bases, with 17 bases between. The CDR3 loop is CASSSRDTLTETQYF. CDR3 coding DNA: TGTGCCAGTAGTTCCCGGGACACCCTAACAGAGACCCAGTACTTC.

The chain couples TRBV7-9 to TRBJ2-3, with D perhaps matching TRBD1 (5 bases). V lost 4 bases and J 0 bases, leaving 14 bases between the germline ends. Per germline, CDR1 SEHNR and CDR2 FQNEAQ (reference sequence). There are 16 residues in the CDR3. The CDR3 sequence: CASSSTTATSTDTQYF. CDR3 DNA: TGTGCCAGCAGCTCCACGACAGCCACTAGCACAGATACGCAGTATTTT.

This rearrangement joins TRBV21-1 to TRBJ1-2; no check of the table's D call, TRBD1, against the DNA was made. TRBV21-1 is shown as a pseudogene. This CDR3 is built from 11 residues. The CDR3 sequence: CAITQGYGYTF. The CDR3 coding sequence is TGTGCCATTACCCAGGGCTATGGCTACACCTTC.

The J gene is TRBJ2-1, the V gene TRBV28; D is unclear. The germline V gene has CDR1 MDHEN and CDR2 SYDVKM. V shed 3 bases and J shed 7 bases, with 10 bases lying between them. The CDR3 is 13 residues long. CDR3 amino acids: CASSLIGRNEQFF. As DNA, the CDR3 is TGTGCCAGCAGTTTGATCGGTCGGAATGAGCAGTTCTTC. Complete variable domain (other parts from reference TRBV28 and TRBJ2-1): DVKVTQSSRYLVKRTGEKVFLECVQDMDHENMFWYRQDPGLGLRLIYFSYDVKMKEKGDIPEGYSVSREKKERFSLILESASTNQTSMYLCASSLIGRNEQFFGPGTRLTVL.

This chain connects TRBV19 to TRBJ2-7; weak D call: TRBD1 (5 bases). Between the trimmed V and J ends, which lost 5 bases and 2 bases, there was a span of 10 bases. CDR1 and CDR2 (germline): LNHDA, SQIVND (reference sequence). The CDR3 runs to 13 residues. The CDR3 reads CASSRQLPYEQYF. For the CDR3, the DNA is TGTGCCAGTAGTCGACAGTTGCCCTACGAGCAGTACTTC.

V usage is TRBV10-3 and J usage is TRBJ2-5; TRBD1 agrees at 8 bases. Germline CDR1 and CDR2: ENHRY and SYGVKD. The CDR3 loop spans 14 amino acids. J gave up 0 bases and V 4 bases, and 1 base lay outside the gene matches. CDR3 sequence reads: CAISAGGNQETQYF. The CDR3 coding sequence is TGTGCCATCAGTGCAGGGGGCAACCAAGAGACCCAGTACTTC.

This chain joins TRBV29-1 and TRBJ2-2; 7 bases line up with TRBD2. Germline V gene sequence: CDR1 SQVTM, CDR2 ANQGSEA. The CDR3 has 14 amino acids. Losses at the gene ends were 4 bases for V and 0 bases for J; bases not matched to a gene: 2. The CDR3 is CSVGGRANTGELFF. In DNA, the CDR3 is TGCAGCGTTGGGGGGAGGGCGAACACCGGGGAGCTGTTTTTT.

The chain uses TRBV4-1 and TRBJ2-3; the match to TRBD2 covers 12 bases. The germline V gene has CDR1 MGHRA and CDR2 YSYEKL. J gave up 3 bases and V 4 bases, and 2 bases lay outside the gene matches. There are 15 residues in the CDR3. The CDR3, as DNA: TGCGCCAGCAGCCTGACTAGCGGGAGAACAGATACGCAGTATTTT. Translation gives CASSLTSGRTDTQYF.

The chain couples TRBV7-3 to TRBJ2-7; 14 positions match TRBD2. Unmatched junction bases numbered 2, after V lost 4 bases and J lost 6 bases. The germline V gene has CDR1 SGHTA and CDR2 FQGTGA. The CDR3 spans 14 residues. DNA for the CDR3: TGTGCCAGCAGCTCAGGACTAGCGGGAGGCGAGCAGTACTTC. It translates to CASSSGLAGGEQYF.

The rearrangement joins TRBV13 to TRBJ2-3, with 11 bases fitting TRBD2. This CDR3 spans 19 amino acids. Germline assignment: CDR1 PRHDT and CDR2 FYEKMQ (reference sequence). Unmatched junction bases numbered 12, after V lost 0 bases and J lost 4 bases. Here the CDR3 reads CASSLGRALAGAGPDTQYF. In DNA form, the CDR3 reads TGTGCCAGCAGCTTAGGCCGCGCACTAGCGGGAGCGGGCCCAGATACGCAGTATTTT.

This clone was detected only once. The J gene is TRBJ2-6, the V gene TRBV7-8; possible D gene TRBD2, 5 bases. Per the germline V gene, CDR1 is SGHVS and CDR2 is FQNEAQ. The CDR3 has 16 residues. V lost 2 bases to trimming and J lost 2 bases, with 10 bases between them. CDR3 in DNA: TGTGCCAGCAGCTTATTAGCCGGGGCTGGGGCCAACGTCCTGACTTTC. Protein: CASSLLAGAGANVLTF.

The CDR3 sequence is CASALTGNTYNEQFF. The CDR3 nucleotides read TGTGCCAGCGCACTCACAGGAAATACCTACAATGAGCAGTTCTTC. The chain carries TRBV6-5 and TRBJ2-1; TRBD1 is a possible D gene (5 bases). Germline V CDR1 and CDR2: MNHEY, SVGAGI. The V and J ends lost 8 bases and 2 bases respectively, with 16 bases between them. CDR3 length equals 15 residues.

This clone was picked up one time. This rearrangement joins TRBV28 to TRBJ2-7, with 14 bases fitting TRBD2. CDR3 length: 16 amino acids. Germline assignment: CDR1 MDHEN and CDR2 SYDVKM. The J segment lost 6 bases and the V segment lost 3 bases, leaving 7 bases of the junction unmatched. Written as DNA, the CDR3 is TGTGCCAGCAGTTTCCCCAGGACTAGCGGGAGGAGCGAGCAGTACTTC. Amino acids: CASSFPRTSGRSEQYF.

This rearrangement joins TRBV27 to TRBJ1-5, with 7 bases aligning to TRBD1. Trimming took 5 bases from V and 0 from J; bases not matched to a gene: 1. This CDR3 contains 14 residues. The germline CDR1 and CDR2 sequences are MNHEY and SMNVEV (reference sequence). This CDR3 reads CASSDRDSNQPQHF. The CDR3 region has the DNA TGTGCCAGCAGTGACAGGGATAGCAATCAGCCCCAGCATTTT.

In nucleotides, the CDR3 is TGTGCCAGCAGCTTGGGCAGGGGATTGAACTATGGCTACACCTTC. Protein: CASSLGRGLNYGYTF. The chain employs TRBV6-5 and TRBJ1-2; D may be TRBD1 (6 bases). Germline CDR1 is MNHEY and CDR2 is SVGAGI. The CDR3 extends over 15 amino acids. Trimming stripped 6 bases from V and 2 bases from J, with 16 bases between.

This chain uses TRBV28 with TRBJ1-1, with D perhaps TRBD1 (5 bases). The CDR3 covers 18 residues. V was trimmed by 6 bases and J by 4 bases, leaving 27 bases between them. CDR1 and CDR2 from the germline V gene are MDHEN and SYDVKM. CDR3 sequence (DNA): TGTGCCAGCAGGCCCCCAGGTGGGTTAGGGGCGGTAGGCACTGAAGCTTTCTTT. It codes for CASRPPGGLGAVGTEAFF.

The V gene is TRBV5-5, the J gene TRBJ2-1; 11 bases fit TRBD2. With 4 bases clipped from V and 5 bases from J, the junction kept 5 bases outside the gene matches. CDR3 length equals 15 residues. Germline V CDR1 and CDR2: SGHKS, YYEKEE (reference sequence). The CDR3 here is CASSPVAGGHNEQFF. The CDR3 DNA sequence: TGTGCCAGCAGCCCGGTAGCGGGAGGGCACAATGAGCAGTTCTTC. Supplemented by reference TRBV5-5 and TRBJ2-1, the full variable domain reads DAGVTQSPTHLIKTRGQQVTLRCSPISGHKSVSWYQQVLGQGPQFIFQYYEKEERGRGNFPDRFSARQFPNYSSELNVNALLLGDSALYLCASSPVAGGHNEQFFGPGTRLTVL.

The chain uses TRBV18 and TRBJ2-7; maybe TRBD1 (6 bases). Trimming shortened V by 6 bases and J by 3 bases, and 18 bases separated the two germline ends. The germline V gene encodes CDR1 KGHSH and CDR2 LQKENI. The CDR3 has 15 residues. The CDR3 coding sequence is TGTGCCAGCTCGCAAGCTAGAGGGGGTAGCTACGAGCAGTACTTC. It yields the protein CASSQARGGSYEQYF.

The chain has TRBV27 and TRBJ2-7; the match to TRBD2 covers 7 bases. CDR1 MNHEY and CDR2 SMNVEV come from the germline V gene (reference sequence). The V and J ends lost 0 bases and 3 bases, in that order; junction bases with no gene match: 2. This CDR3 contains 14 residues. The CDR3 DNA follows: TGTGCCAGCAGTTTATCGGGGGGGGACTACGAGCAGTACTTC. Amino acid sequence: CASSLSGGDYEQYF.

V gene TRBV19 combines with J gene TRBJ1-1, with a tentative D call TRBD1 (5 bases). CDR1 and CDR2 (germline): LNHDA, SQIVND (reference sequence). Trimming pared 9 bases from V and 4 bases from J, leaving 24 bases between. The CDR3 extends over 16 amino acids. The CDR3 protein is CASLDRTSLMGTEAFF. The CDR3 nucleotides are TGTGCCAGCCTTGACAGAACCTCCCTCATGGGCACTGAAGCTTTCTTT.

The CDR3 DNA reads TGTGCCAGCAGTTTGGTGGAGGGGTACTACGAGCAGTACTTC. Its translation is CASSLVEGYYEQYF. The chain carries TRBV28 and TRBJ2-7, with a weak D call TRBD2 (6 bases). CDR3 length: 14 residues. Looked up from germline, CDR1 is MDHEN and CDR2 is SYDVKM. V lost 3 bases and J lost 3, with 12 bases in between.

CDR3 amino acids: CASSVGGGRVTEAFF. CDR3 DNA: TGTGCCAGCAGCGTAGGGGGAGGCAGGGTCACTGAAGCTTTCTTT. The J gene is TRBJ1-1, the V gene TRBV9; D is perhaps TRBD1 (5 bases). With 0 bases removed from V and 4 bases from J, the gap between germline ends came to 13 bases. Germline V gene data show CDR1 as SGDLS and CDR2 as YYNGEE. CDR3 size: 15 residues.

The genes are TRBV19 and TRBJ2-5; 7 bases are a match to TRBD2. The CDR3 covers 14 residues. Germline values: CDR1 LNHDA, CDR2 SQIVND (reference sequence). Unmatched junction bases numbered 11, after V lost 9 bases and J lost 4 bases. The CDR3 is CASPSGARGETQYF. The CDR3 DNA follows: TGTGCCAGCCCAAGCGGGGCGCGGGGAGAGACCCAGTACTTC.

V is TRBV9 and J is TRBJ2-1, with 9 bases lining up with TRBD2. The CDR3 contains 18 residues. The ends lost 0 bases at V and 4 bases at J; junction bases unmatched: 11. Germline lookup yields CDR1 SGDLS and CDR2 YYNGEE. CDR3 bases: TGTGCCAGCAGCGTAGATAGCGGGAGAAGCCCCGCTTACAATGAGCAGTTCTTC. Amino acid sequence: CASSVDSGRSPAYNEQFF. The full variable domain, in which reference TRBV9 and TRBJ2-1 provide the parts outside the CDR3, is DSGVTQTPKHLITATGQRVTLRCSPRSGDLSVYWYQQSLDQGLQFLIQYYNGEERAKGNILERFSAQQFPDLHSELNLSSLELGDSALYFCASSVDSGRSPAYNEQFFGPGTRLTVL.

The CDR3 loop reads CASSPRGNSYEQYF. As DNA, the CDR3 is TGTGCCAGCAGTCCTCGGGGGAACTCCTACGAGCAGTACTTC. The chain combines TRBV7-9 with TRBJ2-7, with D perhaps matching TRBD2 (6 bases). Germline CDR1 is SEHNR and CDR2 is FQNEAQ (reference sequence). CDR3 length equals 14 residues. Trimming cost V 6 bases and J 0 bases, with 12 bases left between them.

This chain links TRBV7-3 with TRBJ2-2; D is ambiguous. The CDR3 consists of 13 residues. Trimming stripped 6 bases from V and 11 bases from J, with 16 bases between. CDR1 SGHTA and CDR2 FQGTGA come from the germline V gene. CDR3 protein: CASSLLTEHELFF. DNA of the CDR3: TGTGCCAGCAGTCTCCTGACGGAGCATGAGCTGTTTTTT.

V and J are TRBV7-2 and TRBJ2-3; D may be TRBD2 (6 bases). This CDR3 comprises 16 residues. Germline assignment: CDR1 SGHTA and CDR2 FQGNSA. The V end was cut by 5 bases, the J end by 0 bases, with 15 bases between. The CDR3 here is CASSTHTGTSTDTQYF. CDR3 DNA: TGTGCCAGCAGCACACACACCGGGACTAGCACAGATACGCAGTATTTT.

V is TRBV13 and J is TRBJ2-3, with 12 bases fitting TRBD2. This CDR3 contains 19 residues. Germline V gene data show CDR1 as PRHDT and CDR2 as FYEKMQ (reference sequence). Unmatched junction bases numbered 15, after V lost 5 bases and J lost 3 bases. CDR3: CASSIPSAPSGRVTDTQYF. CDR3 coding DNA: TGTGCCAGCAGCATTCCGTCGGCCCCTAGCGGGAGGGTTACAGATACGCAGTATTTT.